The T cell receptor (beta chain) under discussion was sequenced for a study of T-cell memory formation after mild COVID-19. Using its own MiXCR run on the 5' RACE reads, TCRdb lists one record per CDR3 protein. The sample yields 25,000 to 35,000 distinct CDR3 sequences, approximately 7% seen once. This clonotype has ten or more counts. Germline CDR1 is MNHEY and CDR2 is SMNVEV (reference sequence). This CDR3 has 15 residues. Trimming removed 4 bases from V and 6 bases from J; junction bases left unmatched: 7. The receptor comes from an adult woman who had mild COVID-19 (a few samples of this study predate the infection). Cell type and time point are not known. The chain couples TRBV27 to TRBJ1-2; 11 nucleotides line up with TRBD1. Sequenced input: PBMCs or a T cell subset sorted from them (not recorded which). The CDR3 region has the DNA TGTGCCAGCAGTTCCCATGGACAGGGGGCGAATGGCTACACCTTC. Residues: CASSSHGQGANGYTF.